This T cell receptor beta chain derives from a study of T cells in Graves' hyperthyroidism and ophthalmopathy (dated by TCRdb to between 2017 and 2020). Study-wide context: Peripheral blood was sampled at the time of initial diagnosis, prior to any treatment. A discovery cohort of about 96 patients, about 40 with Graves' ophthalmopathy and 55 to 60 with stable Graves' hyperthyroidism, was used to find distinguishing TCR V-J signatures. The 90 to 100 discovery patients were randomly divided into training and test sets at a 7:3 ratio. Thyroid tissue and blood T-cell repertoires from six Graves' hyperthyroidism patients were also compared in the study. According to the paper, TCR Vbeta CDR3 sequencing was carried out on more than 120 peripheral blood samples, which came from 40 to 45 ophthalmopathy, approximately 78 hyperthyroidism and about 17 progressor patients. Whether ophthalmopathy could be predicted prospectively was tested in an independent validation cohort made up of roughly 19 hyperthyroidism patients plus 17 patients who later progressed to ophthalmopathy. Following sampling, methimazole starting at 30 mg daily was given to hyperthyroidism patients, and high-dose intravenous methylprednisolone was given to ophthalmopathy patients. Here is what the overall study found, with its caveats: In validation, the model predicted progression to ophthalmopathy with approximately 71% sensitivity and approximately 78% specificity, a median of 6.5 months before onset. Sample size was not statistically predetermined, and investigators were not blinded to group allocation. Blood samples also contained most of the expanded thyroid clonotypes (frequency above 0.001), which suggests that blood repertoires may reflect thyroid immune responses. A 13 V-J signature model separated ophthalmopathy from stable hyperthyroidism, with nearly 90% sensitivity and 81% to 83% specificity in cross-validation and 80%/75% in testing.

For CDR1 and CDR2, the germline V gene (reference sequence) lists LNHDA and SQIVND. V is pruned by 7 bases and J by 0 bases, leaving 5 bases of the junction without a gene match. The CDR3 sequence holds 15 residues, the cysteine and phenylalanine included. Only the CDR3 part of the read is kept: 45 bases, read in frame from the first base. The TCR beta CDR3 regions were amplified from the RNA transcripts. A first-round RT-PCR of the TCR CDR3 used the HTBI primer set with the Qiagen OneStep RT-PCR kit. Libraries were constructed in a second round of multiplex PCR, after which size selection and purification were performed. Libraries were sequenced paired-end with 100 bp reads on an Illumina HiSeq2000. In the authors' own workflow: SOAPnuke was used to process the raw data, with reads discarded if the reads contained adapters or uncalled bases, had a mean Phred below 15, or lacked an exact constant-primer or identifier match. High-quality paired reads were merged using COPE v1.2.5, and each unique nucleotide sequence was defined as a clonotype. MiTCR v1.1 was used to align clonotypes to the IMGT TRBV, TRBD and TRBJ reference segments. The analysis was restricted to V-J combinations with a frequency above 0.0001, which together covered just over 99% of the repertoires. The TCS score was defined as the ratio of F50 (clonal expansion) to E x V (chaos), calculated using BLOSUM62-based TCRdist between CDR3 peptides within each V-J. Welch's t-statistics and random forest reduced roughly 540 V-J features to roughly 13, which were used in a naive Bayes classifier (R e1071). TCRdb applied fastp at Q25 and MiXCR to the public reads, then kept only in-frame beta chains. All rows with the same CDR3 protein become a single entry with the most common DNA and genes. Here the V and J calls rest on TCRdb's processing, not on the authors' analysis. The sample profile shows approximately 520,000 distinct CDR3 sequences; around 20% of them were found once. The ten largest clones capture about 30% of the sample.

This clonotype was observed a few times. Its antigen remains unidentified. No base-level quality is on record; no much larger clone is a single base apart. Stable Graves' hyperthyroidism was defined as no progression to ophthalmopathy during 18 months of follow-up. Hyperthyroidism patients were newly diagnosed, had a disease duration of under 2 months, and were aged 18 to 65 years. The study excluded patients with uncontrolled infections, other autoimmune diseases, pregnancy or lactation. Diagnoses relied on clinical symptoms, serum thyroxine and TRAb, thyroid ultrasound and orbital computed tomography. PBMCs were isolated from around 10 ml of fresh peripheral blood by Ficoll-Paque density gradient centrifugation. Total RNA was extracted using Trizol reagent, and RNA quality was assessed on an Agilent 2100 Bioanalyzer.

This TCR was recovered from a man younger than 35 with Graves' hyperthyroidism. The chain was built from TRBV19 and TRBJ2-3; TRBD1 aligns with 9 central bases. Sequencing used blood. The CDR3 is CASTSGTGSTDTQYF. The nucleotides read TGTGCCAGTACCTCCGGGACAGGGAGCACAGATACGCAGTATTTT.